A selection of T cell receptor beta chains follows, all from one sample in a study of cytomegalovirus exposure and HLA in healthy donors. Only in-frame clones appear in the TCRdb table, and some are missing; sequencing was by immunoSEQ multiplex PCR. The data contain a few hundred thousand clones, 88% of them singletons. Material: PBMCs. The receptors were gathered from a woman between 18 and 29 years old in good health and CMV-seronegative. The CDR3 runs from the conserved cysteine through the conserved F or W. D genes are given only for firm matches. The listing skips clone size in some rows; elsewhere it reads once, few, many or a size class.

V: TRBV7-2
size: NA
D: TRBD2
J: TRBJ2-1
DNA: TGTGCCAGCAGCATACTAGCGGGGATCAATGAGCAGTTCTTC
CDR3: CASSILAGINEQFF

V: TRBV5-1
size: NA
D: TRBD1
J: TRBJ1-1
DNA: TGCGCCAGCAGCACCCGACAGGGCCTGAACACTGAAGCTTTCTTT
CDR3: CASSTRQGLNTEAFF

V: TRBV2
size: NA
D: NA
J: TRBJ1-1
DNA: TGTGCCAGCCCCCCATGGGAGACGACTGAAGCTTTCTTT
CDR3: CASPPWETTEAFF

V: TRBV27
size: NA
D: NA
J: TRBJ1-4
DNA: TGTGCCAGCAGTTTATCGCGCGGGGACGGAAAACTGTTTTTT
CDR3: CASSLSRGDGKLFF

V: TRBV5-4
size: few
D: NA
J: TRBJ2-7
DNA: TGTGCCAGCAGCATGTATGGGAGTGGGGTAGACGAGCAGTACTTC
CDR3: CASSMYGSGVDEQYF

V: TRBV10-3
size: NA
D: TRBD2
J: TRBJ2-7
DNA: TGTGCCATCAGTGCGGGAGATAGCGGGAACAGATACGAGCAGTACTTC
CDR3: CAISAGDSGNRYEQYF

V: TRBV28
size: NA
D: NA
J: TRBJ2-7
DNA: TGTGCCAGCAACGCAGATTCCTACGAGCAGTACTTC
CDR3: CASNADSYEQYF

V: TRBV2
size: NA
D: NA
J: TRBJ2-1
DNA: TGTGCCAGCAGTGAATTAGGTCAGGGCTATGAGCAGTTCTTC
CDR3: CASSELGQGYEQFF

V: TRBV29-1
size: NA
D: NA
J: TRBJ2-5
DNA: TGCAGCGTCGAAAGAAGCGCAGCGTTCCAAGAGACCCAGTACTTC
CDR3: CSVERSAAFQETQYF

V: TRBV19
size: few
D: TRBD2
J: TRBJ2-2
DNA: TGTGCCAGTAGTATCTCGGGACTAGCGGGAGGGGGATCCGGGGAGCTGTTTTTT
CDR3: CASSISGLAGGGSGELFF

V: TRBV19
size: NA
D: TRBD2
J: TRBJ2-2
DNA: TGTGCCAGTAGTGCACTAGCGGGAGGGCCCGGGGAGCTGTTTTTT
CDR3: CASSALAGGPGELFF

V: TRBV14
size: NA
D: NA
J: TRBJ2-2
DNA: TGTGCCAGCAGCCAAGAGAGGGTCGCCGGGGAGCTGTTTTTT
CDR3: CASSQERVAGELFF

V: TRBV5-4
size: NA
D: NA
J: TRBJ2-7
DNA: TGTGCCAGCAGCTTGACAGGAATTTCCTACGAGCAGTACTTC
CDR3: CASSLTGISYEQYF

V: TRBV7-6
size: NA
D: TRBD2
J: TRBJ2-7
DNA: TGTGCCAGCAGCCCACCACCCGGGGAGGGTAGCGGGACTTTCTACGAGCAGTACTTC
CDR3: CASSPPPGEGSGTFYEQYF

V: TRBV19
size: NA
D: TRBD1
J: TRBJ1-5
DNA: TGTGCCAGTAGTACAGAACGGGACAGGGGACTCTATAGCAATCAGCCCCAGCATTTT
CDR3: CASSTERDRGLYSNQPQHF